This T cell receptor gamma chain was retrieved from a study of human gamma delta and Vdelta1 T cells. This CDR3 spans 12 amino acids. CDR1 and CDR2 from the germline V gene are GITISATS and ISYDGTV (reference sequence). V gave up 0 bases and J gave up 9 bases; unmatched junction bases: 5. TCRdb reanalysed the PCR reads via CATT. The sample shows 3,900 or so gamma-chain clones, about a sixth of them seen only once. Points from the study as a whole: Polyclonal Delta One T cells reportedly showed broad cytotoxic targeting of acute myeloid leukemia.

About this clone itself: Its antigen is unknown.

The chain is built from TRGV9 and TRGJ1 or TRGJ2. The sequence was collected from a human donor in good health. Sequenced: Vdelta1 gamma-delta T cells from blood grown in culture (DOT cells). In nucleotides, the CDR3 is TGTGCCTTGTGGGAGGTGCCCCCTAAGAAACTCTTT. Protein sequence: CALWEVPPKKLF.